This TCR beta chain was sequenced during a study of blood T cell repertoires in COVID-19. At the level of the study: The United States, Italy and Spain supplied acute and convalescent COVID-19 samples. PBMCs, B-cell-depleted T cells, or T cells were the source of the cDNA or gDNA that made up the material.

Trimming left V 7 bases short and J 7 bases short, with 12 bases between. Looked up from germline, CDR1 is SGHKS and CDR2 is YYEKEE (reference sequence). The CDR3 loop spans 13 amino acids. Assay used: immunoSEQ multiplex PCR; TCRdb lists only in-frame clones, some missing. Of under 400,000 clones in the sample, more than 70% were seen once. The chain couples TRBV5-5 to TRBJ1-6; D possibly corresponds to TRBD1 (5 bases). This sequence originates from a woman aged 30 to 39 with COVID-19, enrolled during active disease. Specimen: peripheral blood. The CDR3 nucleotides are TGTGCCAGCTCGGGACTTCTAAATTCACCCCTCCACTTT. It is translated as CASSGLLNSPLHF.